This section outlines one TCR beta chain sequence together with its context. Its antigen is undetermined. CDR3 length: 16 amino acids. CDR1 and CDR2 from the germline V gene are LNHDA and SQIVND (reference sequence). Trimming cost V 4 bases and J 2 bases, with 14 bases left between them. TCRdb's table, derived via immunoSEQ multiplex PCR, lists solely in-frame clones and lacks some. In the table there are over 55,000 clones, roughly 80% of which are singletons. This sample is part of a study of OX40 agonist ivuxolimab in advanced cancers. Study-level information: While on treatment, patients had intravenous ivuxolimab at 0.01 to 10 mg/kg every 2 weeks. The group had a mean age of around 60 years, ranged from about 20 to 79, and was 82.7% male. Study observations and caveats: The study observed clonal expansion of CD4+ and CD8+ blood T cells by week 6 at 0.1 to 3.0 mg/kg.

Material: CD4+ or CD8+ T cells sorted from blood, obtained in a trial of the OX40 agonist ivuxolimab. This chain links TRBV19 with TRBJ2-2, with a possible D match to TRBD1 (6 bases). This TCR was recovered from an adult with an advanced solid tumor such as melanoma, head and neck, liver or kidney cancer. The CDR3 DNA follows: TGTGCCAGTAGTAAAGGGCAGGGGATAAACACCGGGGAGCTGTTTTTT. The encoded protein is CASSKGQGINTGELFF.